Here is one T cell receptor beta chain with its context. Its antigen is unknown. The sample belongs to a study of circulating and synovial CD4+ cells in juvenile arthritis. This CDR3 has 14 amino acids. Trimming took off 5 bases at V and 4 bases at J, with 12 bases between the two ends. Germline CDR1 is MGHRA and CDR2 is YSYEKL. General study findings and limits: The pathogenic-like versus bulk T cell difference escaped Vbeta family analysis. CPL versus bulk CD4 samples: T cell genome counts differed by at least an order of magnitude.

Produced via immunoSEQ multiplex PCR; TCRdb's table is partial and in-frame only. In the table there are tens of thousands of clones, 93% of which are singletons. The chain couples TRBV4-1 to TRBJ1-5, with D possibly being TRBD1 (6 bases). The source material was CD4+ T cells from blood. This clonotype originated in a human donor with juvenile idiopathic arthritis. CDR3 coding DNA: TGCGCCAGCAGCTCCCGGCAGGGGAATCAGCCCCAGCATTTT. It specifies CASSSRQGNQPQHF.